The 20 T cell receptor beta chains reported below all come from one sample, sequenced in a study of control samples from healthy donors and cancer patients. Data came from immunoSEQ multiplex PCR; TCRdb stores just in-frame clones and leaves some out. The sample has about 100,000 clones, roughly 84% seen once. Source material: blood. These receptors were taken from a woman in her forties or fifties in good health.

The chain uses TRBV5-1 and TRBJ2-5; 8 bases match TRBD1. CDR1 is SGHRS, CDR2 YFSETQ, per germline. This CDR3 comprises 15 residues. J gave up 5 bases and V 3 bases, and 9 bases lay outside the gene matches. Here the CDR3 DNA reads TGCGCCAGCAGCTCCCCTGGACAGGGCGTGGAGACCCAGTACTTC. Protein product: CASSSPGQGVETQYF.

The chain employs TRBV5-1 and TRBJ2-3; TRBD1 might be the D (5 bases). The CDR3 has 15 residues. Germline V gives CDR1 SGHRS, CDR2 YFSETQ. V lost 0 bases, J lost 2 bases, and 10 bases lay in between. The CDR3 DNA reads TGCGCCAGCAGCTTGGGGCTCAGGGACACAGATACGCAGTATTTT. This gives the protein CASSLGLRDTDTQYF. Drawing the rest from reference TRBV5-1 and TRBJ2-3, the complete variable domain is KAGVTQTPRYLIKTRGQQVTLSCSPISGHRSVSWYQQTPGQGLQFLFEYFSETQRNKGNFPGRFSGRQFSNSRSEMNVSTLELGDSALYLCASSLGLRDTDTQYFGPGTRLTVL.

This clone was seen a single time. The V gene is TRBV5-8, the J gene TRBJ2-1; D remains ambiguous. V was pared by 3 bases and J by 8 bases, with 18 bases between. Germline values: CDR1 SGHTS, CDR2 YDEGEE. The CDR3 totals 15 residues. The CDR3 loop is CASSSGSSKLDEQFF. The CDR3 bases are TGTGCCAGCAGCTCCGGGTCTTCTAAACTGGATGAGCAGTTCTTC.

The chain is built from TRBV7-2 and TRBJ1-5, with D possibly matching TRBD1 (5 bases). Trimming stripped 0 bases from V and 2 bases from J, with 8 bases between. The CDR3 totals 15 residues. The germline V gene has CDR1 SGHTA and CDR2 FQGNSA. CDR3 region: CASSLAGAGNQPQHF. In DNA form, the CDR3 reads TGTGCCAGCAGCTTAGCAGGGGCGGGCAATCAGCCCCAGCATTTT.

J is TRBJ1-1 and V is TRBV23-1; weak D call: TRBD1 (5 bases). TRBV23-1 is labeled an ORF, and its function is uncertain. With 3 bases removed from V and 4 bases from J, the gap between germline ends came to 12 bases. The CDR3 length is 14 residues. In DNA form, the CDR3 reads TGCGCCAGCAGTCATTCGGGGGTGGGCACTGAAGCTTTCTTT. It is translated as CASSHSGVGTEAFF.

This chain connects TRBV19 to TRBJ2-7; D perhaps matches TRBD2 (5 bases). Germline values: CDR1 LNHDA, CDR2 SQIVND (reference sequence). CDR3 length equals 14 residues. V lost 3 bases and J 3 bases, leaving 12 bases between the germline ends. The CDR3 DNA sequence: TGTGCCAGTAGTATGGGAGCGGTTTACTACGAGCAGTACTTC. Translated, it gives CASSMGAVYYEQYF.

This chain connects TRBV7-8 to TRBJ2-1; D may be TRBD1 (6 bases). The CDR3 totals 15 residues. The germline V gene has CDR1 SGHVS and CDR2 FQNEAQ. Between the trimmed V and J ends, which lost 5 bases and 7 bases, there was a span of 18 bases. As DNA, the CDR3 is TGTGCCAGCAGCCTATACCCAGGGGCACCGAATGAGCAGTTCTTC. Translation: CASSLYPGAPNEQFF.

The CDR3 nucleotides read TGCGCCAGCAGCCACCAGTCTAGCACAGATACGCAGTATTTT. It specifies CASSHQSSTDTQYF. The chain carries TRBV4-3 and TRBJ2-3; D not certain. V was clipped by 3 bases and J by 0 bases, with 7 bases between them. Germline V CDR1 and CDR2: LGHNA, YSLEER. CDR3 length: 14 residues.

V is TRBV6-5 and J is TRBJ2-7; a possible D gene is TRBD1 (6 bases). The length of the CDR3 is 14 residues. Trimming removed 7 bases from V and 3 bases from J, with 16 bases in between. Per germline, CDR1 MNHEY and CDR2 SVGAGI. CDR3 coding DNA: TGTGCCAGCACCGGACAGTCGGTGAACTACGAGCAGTACTTC. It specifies CASTGQSVNYEQYF.

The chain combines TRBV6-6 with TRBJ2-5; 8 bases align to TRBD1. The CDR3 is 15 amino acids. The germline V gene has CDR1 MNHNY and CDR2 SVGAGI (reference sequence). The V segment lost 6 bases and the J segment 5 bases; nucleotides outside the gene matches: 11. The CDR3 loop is CASRAGQGSAETQYF. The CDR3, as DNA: TGTGCCAGCAGGGCTGGACAGGGTTCGGCGGAGACCCAGTACTTC.

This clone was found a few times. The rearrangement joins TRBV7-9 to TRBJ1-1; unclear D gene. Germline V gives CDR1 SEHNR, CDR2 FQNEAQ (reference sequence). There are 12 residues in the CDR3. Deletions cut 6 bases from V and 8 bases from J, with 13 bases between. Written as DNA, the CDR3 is TGTGCCAGCAGACCGCCGGGAGCCGAAGCTTTCTTT. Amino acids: CASRPPGAEAFF.

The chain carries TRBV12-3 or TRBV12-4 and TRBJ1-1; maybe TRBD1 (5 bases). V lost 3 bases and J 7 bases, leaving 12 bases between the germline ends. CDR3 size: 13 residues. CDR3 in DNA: TGTGCCAGCAGTTTCGTACCCGGGGGTGAAGCTTTCTTT. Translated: CASSFVPGGEAFF.

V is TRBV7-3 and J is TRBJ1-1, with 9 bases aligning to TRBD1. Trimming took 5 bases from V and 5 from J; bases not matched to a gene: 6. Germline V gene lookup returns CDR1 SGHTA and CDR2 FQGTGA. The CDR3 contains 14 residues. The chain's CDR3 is CASSVTGGTTEAFF. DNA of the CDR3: TGTGCCAGCAGCGTGACAGGGGGAACGACTGAAGCTTTCTTT.

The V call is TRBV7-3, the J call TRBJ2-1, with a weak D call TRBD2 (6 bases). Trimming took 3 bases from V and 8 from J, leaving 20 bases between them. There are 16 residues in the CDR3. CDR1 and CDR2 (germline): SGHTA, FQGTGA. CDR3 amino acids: CASSLNSGLPSHEQFF. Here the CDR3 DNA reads TGTGCCAGCAGCTTGAACTCGGGACTCCCGAGCCATGAGCAGTTCTTC.

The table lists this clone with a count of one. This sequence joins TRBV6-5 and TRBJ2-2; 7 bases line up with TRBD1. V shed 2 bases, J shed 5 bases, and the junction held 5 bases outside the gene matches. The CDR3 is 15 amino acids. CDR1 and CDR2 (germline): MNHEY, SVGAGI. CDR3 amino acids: CASSYGDRFTGELFF. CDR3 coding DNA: TGTGCCAGCAGTTACGGGGACAGATTTACCGGGGAGCTGTTTTTT.

CDR3 sequence (DNA): TGTGCCAGCAGCTTAAGGGGAGTGGGAGTAGCAGATACGCAGTATTTT. Amino acid sequence: CASSLRGVGVADTQYF. V gene TRBV7-2 combines with J gene TRBJ2-3; D may match TRBD1 or TRBD2 (5 bases each). Looked up from germline, CDR1 is SGHTA and CDR2 is FQGNSA. This CDR3 spans 16 amino acids. The V end lost 2 bases, the J end lost 4 bases, and 16 bases lay between the germline ends.

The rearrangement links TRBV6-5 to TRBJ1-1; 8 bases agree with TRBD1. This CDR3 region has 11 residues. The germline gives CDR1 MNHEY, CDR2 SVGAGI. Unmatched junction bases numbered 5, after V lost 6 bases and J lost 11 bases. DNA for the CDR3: TGTGCCAGCAGCCAGGGGGCGCCGGCTTTCTTT. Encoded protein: CASSQGAPAFF.

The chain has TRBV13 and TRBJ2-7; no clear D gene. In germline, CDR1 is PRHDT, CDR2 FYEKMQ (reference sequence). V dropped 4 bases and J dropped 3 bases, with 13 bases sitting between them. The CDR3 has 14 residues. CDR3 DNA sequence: TGTGCCAGCAGCTCCAAAAACTATGTCTACGAGCAGTACGTC. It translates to CASSSKNYVYEQYV.

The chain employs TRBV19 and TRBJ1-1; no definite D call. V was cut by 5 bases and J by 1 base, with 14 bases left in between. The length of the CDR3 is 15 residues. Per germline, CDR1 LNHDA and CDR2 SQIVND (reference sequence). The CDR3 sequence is CASSPLGGPNTEAFF. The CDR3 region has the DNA TGTGCCAGTAGTCCTCTGGGAGGACCGAACACTGAAGCTTTCTTT.

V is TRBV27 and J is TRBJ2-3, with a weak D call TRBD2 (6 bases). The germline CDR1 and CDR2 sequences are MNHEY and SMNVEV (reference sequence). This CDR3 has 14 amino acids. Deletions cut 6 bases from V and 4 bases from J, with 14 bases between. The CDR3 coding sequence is TGTGCCAGCAGGTGGGGAGGACTGGCAGATACGCAGTATTTT. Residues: CASRWGGLADTQYF.